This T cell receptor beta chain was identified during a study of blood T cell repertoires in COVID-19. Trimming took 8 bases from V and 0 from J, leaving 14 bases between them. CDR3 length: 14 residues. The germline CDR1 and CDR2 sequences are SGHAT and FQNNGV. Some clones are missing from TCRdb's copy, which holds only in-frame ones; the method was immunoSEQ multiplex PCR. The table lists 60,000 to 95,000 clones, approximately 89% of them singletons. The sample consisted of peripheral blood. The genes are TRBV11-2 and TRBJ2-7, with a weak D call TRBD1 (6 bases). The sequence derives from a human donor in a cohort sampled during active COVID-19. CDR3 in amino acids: CASLQGSISYEQYF. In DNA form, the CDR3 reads TGTGCCAGCTTACAGGGCAGCATCTCCTACGAGCAGTACTTC.